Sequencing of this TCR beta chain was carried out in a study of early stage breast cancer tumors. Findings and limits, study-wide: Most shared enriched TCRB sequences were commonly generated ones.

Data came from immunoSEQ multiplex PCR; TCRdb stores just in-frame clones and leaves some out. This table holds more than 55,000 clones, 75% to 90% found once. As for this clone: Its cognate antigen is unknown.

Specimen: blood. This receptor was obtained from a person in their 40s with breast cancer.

The CDR3 nucleotides read TGTGCCAGTAGTACAGGGACAGGCCGGGCCTACGAGCAGTACTTC. Translation: CASSTGTGRAYEQYF. The J gene is TRBJ2-7, the V gene TRBV19; 8 bases fit TRBD1. The CDR3 runs to 15 residues. The junction had 7 bases not matched to a gene; V was cut back by 4 bases and J by 2 bases. Germline V gene data show CDR1 as LNHDA and CDR2 as SQIVND (reference sequence).